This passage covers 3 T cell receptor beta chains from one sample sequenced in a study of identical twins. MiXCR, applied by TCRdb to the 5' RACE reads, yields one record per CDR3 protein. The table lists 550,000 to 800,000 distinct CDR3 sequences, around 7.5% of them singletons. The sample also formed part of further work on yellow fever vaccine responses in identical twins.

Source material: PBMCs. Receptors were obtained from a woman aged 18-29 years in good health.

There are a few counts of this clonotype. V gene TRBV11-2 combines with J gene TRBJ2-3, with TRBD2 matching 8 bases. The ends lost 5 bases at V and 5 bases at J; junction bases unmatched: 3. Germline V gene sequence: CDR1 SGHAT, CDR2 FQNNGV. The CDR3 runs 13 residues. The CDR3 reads CASSPRGGDTQYF. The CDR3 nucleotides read TGTGCCAGCAGCCCTCGGGGGGGAGATACGCAGTATTTT.

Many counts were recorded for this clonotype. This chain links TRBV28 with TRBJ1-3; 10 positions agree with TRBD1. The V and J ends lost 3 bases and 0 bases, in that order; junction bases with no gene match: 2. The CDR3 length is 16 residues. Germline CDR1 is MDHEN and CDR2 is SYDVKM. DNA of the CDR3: TGTGCCAGCAGTTTGGGACAGGGGATCTCTGGAAACACCATATATTTT. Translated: CASSLGQGISGNTIYF.

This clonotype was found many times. CDR3 coding DNA: TGCAGTGCTAAGCGGGAGACCGCCCACAATGAGCAGTTCTTC. Its protein product is CSAKRETAHNEQFF. V is TRBV20-1 and J is TRBJ2-1; 8 positions match TRBD2. The V gene's germline CDR1 is DFQATT and CDR2 SNEGSKA (reference sequence). The V gene end was trimmed by 4 bases and the J gene end by 5 bases; junction bases not matched to a gene: 7. This CDR3 contains 14 residues.